The 19 T cell receptor beta chains in this list originate from one sample, sequenced in a study of Ad26.COV2.S vaccination and SARS-CoV-2 variants. Treatment: around 19 received Ad26.COV2.S at low or high dose, single or two shots; 5 received placebo; per-sample allocation not given. On day 63 after the first injection, vaccine and placebo recipients gave samples. TCRdb keeps only in-frame clones here, not all; method: immunoSEQ multiplex PCR. The sample has 350,000 to 400,000 clones, approximately 91% seen once; the top ten hold more than 3%. Here the sequenced sample was peripheral blood, taken in a trial of Ad26.COV2.S vaccine versus placebo. The receptors were gathered from a person between 18 and 65 years old who received the Ad26.COV2.S COVID-19 vaccine or a placebo.

This clone was counted a few times. This rearrangement joins TRBV5-8 to TRBJ2-7, with a tentative D call TRBD2 (5 bases). Trimming shortened V by 4 bases and J by 5 bases, and 13 bases separated the two germline ends. The V gene's germline CDR1 is SGHTS and CDR2 YDEGEE. This CDR3 has 13 amino acids. CDR3 protein: CASSVTPGNEQYF. In nucleotides, the CDR3 is TGTGCCAGCAGCGTGACTCCGGGGAACGAGCAGTACTTC.

The chain is built from TRBV4-1 and TRBJ1-2; a possible D gene is TRBD1 (5 bases). The germline CDR1 and CDR2 sequences are MGHRA and YSYEKL. Trimming left V 4 bases short and J 5 bases short, with 20 bases between. The CDR3 totals 16 residues. This chain's CDR3 is CASSPQKGLGTYGYTF. The DNA of the CDR3 is TGCGCCAGCAGCCCTCAAAAGGGACTGGGAACTTATGGCTACACCTTC.

The CDR3: CASSMGAGELFF. Here the CDR3 DNA reads TGTGCCAGCAGCATGGGGGCCGGGGAGCTGTTTTTT. The rearrangement joins TRBV7-9 to TRBJ2-2; TRBD1 or TRBD2 may be the D gene (5 bases each). CDR3 length: 12 amino acids. Germline V gene lookup returns CDR1 SEHNR and CDR2 FQNEAQ (reference sequence). Trimming took 5 bases from V and 6 from J, leaving 7 bases between them. Full variable domain (missing parts from reference TRBV7-9 and TRBJ2-2): DTGVSQNPRHKITKRGQNVTFRCDPISEHNRLYWYRQTLGQGPEFLTYFQNEAQLEKSRLLSDRFSAERPKGSFSTLEIQRTEQGDSAMYLCASSMGAGELFFGEGSRLTVL.

The genes are TRBV5-6 and TRBJ2-7, with D possibly TRBD1 on 6 matching bases. Trimming left V 1 base short and J 8 bases short, with 10 bases between. Germline V gene data show CDR1 as SGHDT and CDR2 as YYEEEE. This CDR3 is built from 12 residues. CDR3 DNA: TGTGCCAGCAGCTTGCAGGGGCCTCAGCAGTACTTC. It encodes CASSLQGPQQYF.

CDR3 coding DNA: TGTGCCAGCAGTCCCCTAGACAACTATGGCTACACCTTC. It codes for CASSPLDNYGYTF. This sequence joins TRBV7-9 and TRBJ1-2; D is unresolved. V was shortened by 6 bases and J by 2 bases, with 10 bases between the two germline ends. In germline, CDR1 is SEHNR, CDR2 FQNEAQ (reference sequence). The CDR3 has 13 amino acids.

This chain links TRBV2 with TRBJ1-1, with unresolved D. The CDR3 length is 15 residues. Germline CDR1 SNHLY, CDR2 FYNNEI. V lost 5 bases and J 0 bases, leaving 13 bases between the germline ends. CDR3 sequence reads: CASSPGRSLNTEAFF. CDR3 nucleotide sequence: TGTGCCAGCAGTCCCGGGAGGAGCCTGAACACTGAAGCTTTCTTT.

The chain combines TRBV7-2 with TRBJ2-2; D not resolved. Germline-derived CDR1 and CDR2 are SGHTA and FQGNSA. Trimming took 2 bases from V and 0 from J, leaving 10 bases between them. The CDR3 contains 16 residues. The DNA of the CDR3 is TGTGCCAGCAGCTTACAACCGACCGCGAACACCGGGGAGCTGTTTTTT. It codes for CASSLQPTANTGELFF.

V usage is TRBV29-1 and J usage is TRBJ1-2; 7 bases line up with TRBD1. The length of the CDR3 is 14 residues. With 4 bases clipped from V and 4 bases from J, the junction kept 9 bases outside the gene matches. Germline-derived CDR1 and CDR2 are SQVTM and ANQGSEA. The CDR3 DNA reads TGCAGCGTTGCCAGGGGGGACAGTCGCTATGGCTACACCTTC. Protein sequence: CSVARGDSRYGYTF.

This clone was detected a few times. The DNA for the CDR3 is TGTGCCACCAGCAGAGCCGGTGGGGATAACTATGGCTACACCTTC. Its translation is CATSRAGGDNYGYTF. The V gene is TRBV15, the J gene TRBJ1-2, with unresolved D. The CDR3 has 15 amino acids. V lost 1 base to trimming and J lost 1 base, with 10 bases between them. Per the germline V gene, CDR1 is LNHNV and CDR2 is YYDKDF (reference sequence). The full variable domain, completed using reference TRBV15 and TRBJ1-2, is DAMVIQNPRYQVTQFGKPVTLSCSQTLNHNVMYWYQQKSSQAPKLLFHYYDKDFNNEADTPDNFQSRRPNTSFCFLDIRSPGLGDTAMYLCATSRAGGDNYGYTFGSGTRLTVV.

The rearrangement joins TRBV6-5 to TRBJ2-2, with D hard to call. V gave up 6 bases and J gave up 4 bases, with 12 bases separating them. The germline V gene encodes CDR1 MNHEY and CDR2 SVGAGI. This CDR3 contains 14 residues. CDR3 nucleotides: TGTGCCAGCAGCCGTACGGTGGGCACCGGGGAGCTGTTTTTT. Its protein is CASSRTVGTGELFF.

The CDR3 sequence is CASSQPTGPQNGYTF. The CDR3 nucleotides read TGCGCCAGCAGCCAACCAACCGGGCCCCAGAATGGCTACACCTTC. The chain carries TRBV4-1 and TRBJ1-2; D not certain. CDR1 is MGHRA and CDR2 is YSYEKL in the germline V gene. The CDR3 runs to 15 residues. V lost 2 bases, J lost 6 bases, and 16 bases lay in between.

For the CDR3, the DNA is TGTGCCAGCAGCTTAGATGGCCGGGGAAGACCTTATGGCTACACCTTC. This translates into CASSLDGRGRPYGYTF. The chain links TRBV7-8 to TRBJ1-2; no clear D. The CDR3 is made up of 16 amino acids. With 1 base removed from V and 5 bases from J, the gap between germline ends came to 17 bases. CDR1 and CDR2 from the germline V gene are SGHVS and FQNEAQ.

V gene TRBV4-1 combines with J gene TRBJ2-5; D gene uncertain. Germline CDR1 MGHRA, CDR2 YSYEKL. The CDR3 has 14 residues. V gave up 5 bases and J gave up 4 bases, with 14 bases separating them. The CDR3 nucleotides are TGCGCCAGCAGCTCCAGGACCCCCGGAGAGACCCAGTACTTC. The encoded protein is CASSSRTPGETQYF.

The chain couples TRBV2 to TRBJ1-4, with TRBD1 identical over 7 bases. Trimming at V came to 5 bases and at J to 4 bases, leaving 7 bases not matched to a gene. The CDR3 extends over 15 amino acids. Germline CDR1 and CDR2: SNHLY and FYNNEI. CDR3 sequence: CASSLTGQGNEKLFF. As DNA, the CDR3 is TGTGCCAGCAGTCTGACAGGGCAGGGTAATGAAAAACTGTTTTTT. The full variable domain, in which reference TRBV2 and TRBJ1-4 provide the parts outside the CDR3, is EPEVTQTPSHQVTQMGQEVILRCVPISNHLYFYWYRQILGQKVEFLVSFYNNEISEKSEIFDDQFSVERPDGSNFTLKIRSTKLEDSAMYFCASSLTGQGNEKLFFGSGTQLSVL.

The genes are TRBV3-1 (or the pseudogene TRBV3-2) and TRBJ1-3, with 7 bases identical to TRBD1. The CDR3 contains 17 residues. Germline CDR1 reads LGHDT; CDR2 reads YNNKEL (reference sequence). Trimming at V came to 1 base and at J to 4 bases, leaving 10 bases not matched to a gene. For the CDR3, the DNA is TGTGCCAGCAGCCAAGTGATCCTGACAGGGATCGGAAACACCATATATTTT. Translated: CASSQVILTGIGNTIYF.

The count of this clone is one. The chain carries TRBV28 and TRBJ1-1; 8 nucleotides align to TRBD1. The germline gives CDR1 MDHEN, CDR2 SYDVKM. This CDR3 region has 15 residues. The trim removed 2 bases at V and 6 bases at J, leaving 8 bases unmatched. The CDR3, as DNA: TGTGCCAGCAGTTTACGACAGGGGAGAACCTCTGAAGCTTTCTTT. Translated, it gives CASSLRQGRTSEAFF.

The chain links TRBV2 to TRBJ1-2; unclear D gene. From germline, CDR1 is SNHLY and CDR2 FYNNEI. The CDR3 length is 13 residues. V lost 2 bases to trimming and J lost 7 bases, with 11 bases between them. This chain's CDR3 is CASSETAFSGYTF. For the CDR3, the DNA is TGTGCCAGCAGTGAAACAGCTTTTAGTGGCTACACCTTC.

The chain joins TRBV30 to TRBJ2-5; no clear D. The CDR3 is 14 amino acids. In germline, CDR1 is GTSNPN, CDR2 SVGIG (reference sequence). Trimming cost V 0 bases and J 6 bases, with 14 bases left between them. This CDR3 is CAWSVGLVLKTQYF. The CDR3 nucleotides are TGTGCCTGGAGTGTTGGGCTAGTCCTTAAGACCCAGTACTTC.

The chain combines TRBV27 with TRBJ2-5; no reliable D call. Trimming left V 6 bases short and J 0 bases short, with 17 bases between. The CDR3 has 16 residues. Germline V lookup: CDR1 MNHEY, CDR2 SMNVEV (reference sequence). CDR3 sequence reads: CASSPVVVGYQETQYF. CDR3 nucleotides: TGTGCCAGCAGCCCGGTCGTGGTGGGGTACCAAGAGACCCAGTACTTC.